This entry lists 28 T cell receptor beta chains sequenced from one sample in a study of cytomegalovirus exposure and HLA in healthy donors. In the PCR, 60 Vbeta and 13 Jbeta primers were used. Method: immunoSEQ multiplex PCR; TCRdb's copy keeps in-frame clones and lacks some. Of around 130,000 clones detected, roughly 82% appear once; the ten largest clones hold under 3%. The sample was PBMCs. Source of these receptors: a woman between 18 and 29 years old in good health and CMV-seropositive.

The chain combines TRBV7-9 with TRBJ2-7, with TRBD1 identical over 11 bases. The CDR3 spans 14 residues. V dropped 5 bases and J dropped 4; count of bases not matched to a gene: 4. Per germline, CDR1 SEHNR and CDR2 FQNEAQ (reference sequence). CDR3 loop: CASSRTGGGYEQYF. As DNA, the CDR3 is TGTGCCAGCAGCAGGACAGGGGGCGGGTACGAGCAGTACTTC.

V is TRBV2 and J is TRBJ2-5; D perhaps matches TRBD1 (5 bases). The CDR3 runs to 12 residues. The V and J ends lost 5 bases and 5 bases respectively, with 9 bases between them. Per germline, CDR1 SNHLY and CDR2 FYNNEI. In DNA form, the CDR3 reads TGTGCCAGCAGTTTGAACAGGGAGACCCAGTACTTC. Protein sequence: CASSLNRETQYF. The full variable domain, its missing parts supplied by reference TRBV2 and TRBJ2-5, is EPEVTQTPSHQVTQMGQEVILRCVPISNHLYFYWYRQILGQKVEFLVSFYNNEISEKSEIFDDQFSVERPDGSNFTLKIRSTKLEDSAMYFCASSLNRETQYFGPGTRLLVL.

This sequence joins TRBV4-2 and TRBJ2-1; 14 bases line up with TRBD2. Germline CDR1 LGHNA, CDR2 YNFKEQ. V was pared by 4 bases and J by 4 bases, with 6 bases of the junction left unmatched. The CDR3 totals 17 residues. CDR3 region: CASSPDGLAGGYNEQFF. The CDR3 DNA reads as TGTGCCAGCAGCCCAGACGGACTAGCGGGGGGATACAATGAGCAGTTCTTC.

For the CDR3, the DNA is TGCGCCAGCAGTTTTACTAGCGGGGGGGCGACCGGGGAGCTGTTTTTT. Protein: CASSFTSGGATGELFF. This chain connects TRBV4-1 to TRBJ2-2; TRBD2 matches at 13 bases. The CDR3 spans 16 residues. Germline loops: CDR1 MGHRA, CDR2 YSYEKL. V lost 6 bases, J lost 5 bases, and 6 bases stayed unmatched.

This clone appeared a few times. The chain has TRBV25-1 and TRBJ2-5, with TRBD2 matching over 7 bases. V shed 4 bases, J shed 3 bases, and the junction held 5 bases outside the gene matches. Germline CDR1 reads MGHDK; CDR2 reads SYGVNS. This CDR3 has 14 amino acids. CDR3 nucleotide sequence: TGTGCCAGCAGTGTCTCCGGGACTAAAGAGACCCAGTACTTC. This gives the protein CASSVSGTKETQYF.

The CDR3 DNA follows: TGCAGCGTTGAGATAGGGGGCGGCCCCTACGAGCAGTACTTC. This codes for CSVEIGGGPYEQYF. The V gene is TRBV29-1, the J gene TRBJ2-7, with TRBD1 matching over 7 bases. The CDR3 consists of 14 residues. CDR1 and CDR2 (germline): SQVTM, ANQGSEA. V lost 3 bases to trimming and J lost 2 bases; unmatched junction nucleotides: 7.

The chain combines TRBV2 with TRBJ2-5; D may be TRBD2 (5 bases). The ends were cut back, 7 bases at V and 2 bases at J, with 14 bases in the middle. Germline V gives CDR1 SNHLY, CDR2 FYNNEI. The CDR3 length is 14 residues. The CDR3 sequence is CASMAGVGQETQYF. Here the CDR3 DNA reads TGTGCCAGCATGGCGGGCGTGGGGCAAGAGACCCAGTACTTC.

This chain's CDR3 is CASSPSGTSGGEETQYF. The CDR3 DNA sequence: TGTGCCAGCAGCCCAAGTGGGACTAGCGGGGGGGAAGAGACCCAGTACTTC. This sequence joins TRBV4-2 and TRBJ2-5; the match to TRBD2 covers 16 bases. Germline-derived CDR1 and CDR2 are LGHNA and YNFKEQ. The CDR3 spans 17 residues. V was clipped by 4 bases and J by 3 bases; unmatched bases: 5.

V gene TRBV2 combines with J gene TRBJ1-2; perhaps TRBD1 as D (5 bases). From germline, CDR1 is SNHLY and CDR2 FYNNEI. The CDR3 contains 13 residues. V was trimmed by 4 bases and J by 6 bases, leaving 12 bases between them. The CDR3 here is CASSVSGWNGYTF. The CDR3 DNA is TGTGCCAGCAGTGTATCAGGGTGGAATGGCTACACCTTC. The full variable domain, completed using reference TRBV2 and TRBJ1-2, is EPEVTQTPSHQVTQMGQEVILRCVPISNHLYFYWYRQILGQKVEFLVSFYNNEISEKSEIFDDQFSVERPDGSNFTLKIRSTKLEDSAMYFCASSVSGWNGYTFGSGTRLTVV.

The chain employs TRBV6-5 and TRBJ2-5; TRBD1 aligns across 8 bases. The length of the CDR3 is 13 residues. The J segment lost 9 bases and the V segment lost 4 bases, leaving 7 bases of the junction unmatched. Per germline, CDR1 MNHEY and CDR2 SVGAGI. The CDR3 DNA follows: TGTGCCAGCAGTTTCCAGGGGGCGCACCCCCAGTACTTC. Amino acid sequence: CASSFQGAHPQYF.

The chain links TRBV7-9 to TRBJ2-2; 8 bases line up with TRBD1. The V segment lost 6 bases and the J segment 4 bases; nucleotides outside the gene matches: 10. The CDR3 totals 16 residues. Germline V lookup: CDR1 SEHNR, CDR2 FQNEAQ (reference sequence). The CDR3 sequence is CASSAQGAVGTGELFF. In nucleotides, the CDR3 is TGTGCCAGCAGTGCGCAGGGGGCAGTGGGCACCGGGGAGCTGTTTTTT.

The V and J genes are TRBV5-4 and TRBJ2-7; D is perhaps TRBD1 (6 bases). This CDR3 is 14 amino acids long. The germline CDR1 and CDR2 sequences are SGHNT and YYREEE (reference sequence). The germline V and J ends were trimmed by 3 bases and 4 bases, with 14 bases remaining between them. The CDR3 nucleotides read TGTGCCAGCAGCTGGACAGTAAGTGGATACGAGCAGTACTTC. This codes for CASSWTVSGYEQYF.

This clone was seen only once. The chain's CDR3 is CASSSRDTDTQYF. The DNA of the CDR3 is TGTGCCAGCAGCTCCCGCGACACAGATACGCAGTATTTT. The rearrangement uses TRBV7-9 and TRBJ2-3; D remains unclear. The CDR3 runs to 13 residues. V was cut by 4 bases and J by 2 bases, with 7 bases left in between. CDR1 is SEHNR, CDR2 FQNEAQ, per germline (reference sequence).

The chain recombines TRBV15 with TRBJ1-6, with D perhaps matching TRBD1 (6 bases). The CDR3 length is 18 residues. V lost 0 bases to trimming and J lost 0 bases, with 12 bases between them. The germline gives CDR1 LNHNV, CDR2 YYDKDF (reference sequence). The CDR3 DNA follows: TGTGCCACCAGCAGAGACAAAGGACAGATCTCCTATAATTCACCCCTCCACTTT. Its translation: CATSRDKGQISYNSPLHF.

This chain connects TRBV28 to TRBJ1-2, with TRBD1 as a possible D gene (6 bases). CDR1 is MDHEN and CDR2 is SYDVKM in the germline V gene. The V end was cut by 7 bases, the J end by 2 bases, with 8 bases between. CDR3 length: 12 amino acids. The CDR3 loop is CASNDRNYGYTF. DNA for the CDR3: TGTGCCAGCAACGACAGGAACTATGGCTACACCTTC.

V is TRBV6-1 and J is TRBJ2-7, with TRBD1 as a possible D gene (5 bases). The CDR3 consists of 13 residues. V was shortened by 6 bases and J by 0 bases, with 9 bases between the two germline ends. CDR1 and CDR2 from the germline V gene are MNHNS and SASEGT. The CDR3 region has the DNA TGTGCCAGCAGGCTGACAGCCTCCTACGAGCAGTACTTC. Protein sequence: CASRLTASYEQYF.

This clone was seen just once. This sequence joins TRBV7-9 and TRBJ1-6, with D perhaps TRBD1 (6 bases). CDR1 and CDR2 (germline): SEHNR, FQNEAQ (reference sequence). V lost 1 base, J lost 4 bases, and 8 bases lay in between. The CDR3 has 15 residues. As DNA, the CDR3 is TGTGCCAGCAGCTTAGAGCAGGGGTATAATTCACCCCTCCACTTT. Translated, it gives CASSLEQGYNSPLHF.

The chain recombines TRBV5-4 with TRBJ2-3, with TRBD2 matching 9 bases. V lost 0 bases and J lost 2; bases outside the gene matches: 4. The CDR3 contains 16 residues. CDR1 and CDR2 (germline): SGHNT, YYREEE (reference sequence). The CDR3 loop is CASSLGGGGATDTQYF. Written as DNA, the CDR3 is TGTGCCAGCAGCTTGGGAGGCGGGGGGGCCACAGATACGCAGTATTTT.

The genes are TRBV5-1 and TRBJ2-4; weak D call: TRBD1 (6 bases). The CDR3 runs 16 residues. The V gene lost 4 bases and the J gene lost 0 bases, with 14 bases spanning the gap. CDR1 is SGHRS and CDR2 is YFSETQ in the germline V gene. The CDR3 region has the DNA TGCGCCAGCAGCCCGTCAGGGGCTGGAGCCAAAAACATTCAGTACTTC. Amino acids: CASSPSGAGAKNIQYF.

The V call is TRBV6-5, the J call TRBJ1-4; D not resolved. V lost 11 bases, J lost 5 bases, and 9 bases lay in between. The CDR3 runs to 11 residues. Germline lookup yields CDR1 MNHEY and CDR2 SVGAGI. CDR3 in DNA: TGTGCCTCCGGGAGGAATGAAAAACTGTTTTTT. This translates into CASGRNEKLFF.

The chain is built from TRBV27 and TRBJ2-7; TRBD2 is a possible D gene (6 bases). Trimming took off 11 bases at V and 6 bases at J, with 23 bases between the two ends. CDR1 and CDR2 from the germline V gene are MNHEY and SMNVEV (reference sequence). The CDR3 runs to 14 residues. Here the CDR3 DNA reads TGTGCCGCCGCCCTCGGGGGTAATCCTATCGAGCAGTACTTC. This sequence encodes CAAALGGNPIEQYF.

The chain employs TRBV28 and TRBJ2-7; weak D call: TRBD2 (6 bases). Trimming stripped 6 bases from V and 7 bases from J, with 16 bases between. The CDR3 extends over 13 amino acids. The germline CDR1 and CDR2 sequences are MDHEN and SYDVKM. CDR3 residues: CASSPVGAGEQYF. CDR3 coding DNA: TGTGCCAGCAGCCCCGTCGGGGCGGGGGAGCAGTACTTC.

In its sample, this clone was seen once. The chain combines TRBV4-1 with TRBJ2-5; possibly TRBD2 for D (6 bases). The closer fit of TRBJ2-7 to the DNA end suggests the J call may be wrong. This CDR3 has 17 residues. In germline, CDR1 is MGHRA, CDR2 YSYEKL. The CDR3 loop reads CASSPQTGRTGNYEQYF. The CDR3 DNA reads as TGCGCCAGCAGCCCCCAGACGGGGAGGACTGGAAACTACGAGCAGTACTTC.

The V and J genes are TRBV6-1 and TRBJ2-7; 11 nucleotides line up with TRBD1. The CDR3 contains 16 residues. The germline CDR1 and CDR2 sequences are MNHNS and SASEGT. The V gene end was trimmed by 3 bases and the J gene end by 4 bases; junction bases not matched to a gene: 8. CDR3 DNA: TGTGCCAGCAGTGACCCCCGGGACAGGGGGTCTTACGAGCAGTACTTC. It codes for CASSDPRDRGSYEQYF.

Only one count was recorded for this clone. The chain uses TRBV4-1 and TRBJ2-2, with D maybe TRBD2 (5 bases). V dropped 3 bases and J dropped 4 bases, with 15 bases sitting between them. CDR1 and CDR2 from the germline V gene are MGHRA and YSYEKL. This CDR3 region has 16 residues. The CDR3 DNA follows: TGCGCCAGCAGCCAGATGTCGGCGGGTTTCACCGGGGAGCTGTTTTTT. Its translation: CASSQMSAGFTGELFF.

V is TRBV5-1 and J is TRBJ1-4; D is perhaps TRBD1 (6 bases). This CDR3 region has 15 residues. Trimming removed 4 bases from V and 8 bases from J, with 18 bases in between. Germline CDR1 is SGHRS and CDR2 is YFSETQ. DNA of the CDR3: TGCGCCAGCAGCCCTAGCGGGGGCGTAGGCGAAAAACTGTTTTTT. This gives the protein CASSPSGGVGEKLFF.

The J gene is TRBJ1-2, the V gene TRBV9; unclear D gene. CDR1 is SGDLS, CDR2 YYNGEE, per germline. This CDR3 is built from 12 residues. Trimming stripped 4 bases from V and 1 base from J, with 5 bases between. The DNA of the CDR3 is TGTGCCAGCAGCTTCAGTAACTATGGCTACACCTTC. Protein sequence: CASSFSNYGYTF.

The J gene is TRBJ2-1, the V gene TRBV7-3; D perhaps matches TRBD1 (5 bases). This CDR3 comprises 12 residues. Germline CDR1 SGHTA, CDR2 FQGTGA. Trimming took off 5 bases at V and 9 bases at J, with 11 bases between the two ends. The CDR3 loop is CASSRLQGEQFF. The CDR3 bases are TGTGCCAGCAGCCGACTGCAGGGTGAGCAGTTCTTC.